This passage covers 5 T cell receptor beta chains from one sample sequenced in a study of Tregs in tolerant kidney transplant recipients. Profiled with immunoSEQ multiplex PCR; TCRdb holds only in-frame clones, not every one. The sample has about 100,000 clones; 93% are singletons. Sequences were derived from CD4+ T cells from blood, sampled before the transplant. The source is a human donor who received a combined kidney and bone marrow transplant.

The CDR3 DNA is TGTGCCAGCAGCTTTGGACTACGCACAGATACGCAGTATTTT. This codes for CASSFGLRTDTQYF. This rearrangement joins TRBV7-6 to TRBJ2-3, with D possibly matching TRBD2 (6 bases). Per the germline V gene, CDR1 is SGHVS and CDR2 is FNYEAQ. The V and J ends lost 3 bases and 1 base respectively, with 8 bases between them. The CDR3 spans 14 residues.

The rearrangement joins TRBV7-7 to TRBJ2-2; D ambiguous. Germline CDR1 reads SSHAT; CDR2 reads FNYEAQ (reference sequence). The CDR3 is 14 residues long. V lost 0 bases and J lost 1, with 3 bases in between. The CDR3 DNA sequence: TGTGCCAGCAGCTTAGCACAGAACACCGGGGAGCTGTTTTTT. Protein product: CASSLAQNTGELFF. Based on the CDR3 plus reference TRBV7-7 and TRBJ2-2, the full variable domain is GAGVSQSPRYKVTKRGQDVTLRCDPISSHATLYWYQQALGQGPEFLTYFNYEAQPDKSGLPSDRFSAERPEGSISTLTIQRTEQRDSAMYRCASSLAQNTGELFFGEGSRLTVL.

The table lists this clone with a count of one. The rearrangement links TRBV18 to TRBJ1-1; TRBD1 might be the D (5 bases). This CDR3 is built from 17 residues. The germline V gene has CDR1 KGHSH and CDR2 LQKENI. The V end lost 2 bases, the J end lost 0 bases, and 16 bases lay between the germline ends. The chain's CDR3 is CASSPGASRTVNTEAFF. In DNA form, the CDR3 reads TGTGCCAGCTCACCAGGGGCCAGTAGGACGGTGAACACTGAAGCTTTCTTT.

J is TRBJ2-7 and V is TRBV5-6; D is possibly TRBD2 (5 bases). The V gene's germline CDR1 is SGHDT and CDR2 YYEEEE. This CDR3 comprises 14 residues. Trimming stripped 0 bases from V and 3 bases from J, with 10 bases between. This chain's CDR3 is CASSLVPGYYEQYF. The CDR3 DNA sequence: TGTGCCAGCAGCTTGGTCCCGGGGTACTACGAGCAGTACTTC. Variable domain in full (rest from reference TRBV5-6 and TRBJ2-7): DAGVTQSPTHLIKTRGQQVTLRCSPKSGHDTVSWYQQALGQGPQFIFQYYEEEERQRGNFPDRFSGHQFPNYSSELNVNALLLGDSALYLCASSLVPGYYEQYFGPGTRLTVT.

The chain carries TRBV7-2 and TRBJ2-2; D is unresolved. The CDR3 contains 13 residues. Trimming pared 4 bases from V and 1 base from J, leaving 4 bases between. CDR1 and CDR2 (germline): SGHTA, FQGNSA. CDR3: CASSSGNTGELFF. CDR3 DNA sequence: TGTGCCAGCAGCTCGGGGAACACCGGGGAGCTGTTTTTT.